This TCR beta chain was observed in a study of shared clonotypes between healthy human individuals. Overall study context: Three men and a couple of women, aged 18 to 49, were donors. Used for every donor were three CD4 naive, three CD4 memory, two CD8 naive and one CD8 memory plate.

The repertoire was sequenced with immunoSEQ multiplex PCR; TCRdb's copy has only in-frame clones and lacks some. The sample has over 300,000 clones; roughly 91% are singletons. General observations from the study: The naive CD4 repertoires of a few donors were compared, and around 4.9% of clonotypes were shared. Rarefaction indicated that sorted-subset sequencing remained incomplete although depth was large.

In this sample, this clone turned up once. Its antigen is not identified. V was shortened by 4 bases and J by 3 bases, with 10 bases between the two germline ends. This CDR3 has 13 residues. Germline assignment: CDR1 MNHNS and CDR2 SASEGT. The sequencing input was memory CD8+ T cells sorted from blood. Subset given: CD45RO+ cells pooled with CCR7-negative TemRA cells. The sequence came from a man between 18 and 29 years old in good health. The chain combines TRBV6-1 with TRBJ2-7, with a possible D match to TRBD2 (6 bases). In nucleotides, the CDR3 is TGTGCCAGCAGTGTGTCGGGGGTCTACGAGCAGTACTTC. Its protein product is CASSVSGVYEQYF.